The entry below gives a single TCR beta chain sequence along with its context. Patients with autoimmune history or systemic immunosuppression were excluded. The data originate from a study of OX40 agonist ivuxolimab in advanced cancers. Produced via immunoSEQ multiplex PCR; TCRdb's table is partial and in-frame only. The profile shows almost 65,000 clones, about 80% of them singletons. Germline V gives CDR1 SGHNT, CDR2 YENEEA. The CDR3 totals 12 residues. Trimming removed 0 bases at V and 5 bases at J, with 5 bases between. The J gene is TRBJ2-7, the V gene TRBV11-3; D uncertain. This clonotype was sampled from an adult with an advanced solid tumor such as melanoma, head and neck, liver or kidney cancer. The sample in question was CD4+ or CD8+ T cells sorted from blood, obtained in a trial of the OX40 agonist ivuxolimab. In DNA form, the CDR3 reads TGTGCCAGCAGCTTAGATCCCAACGAGCAGTACTTC. Translating gives CASSLDPNEQYF.